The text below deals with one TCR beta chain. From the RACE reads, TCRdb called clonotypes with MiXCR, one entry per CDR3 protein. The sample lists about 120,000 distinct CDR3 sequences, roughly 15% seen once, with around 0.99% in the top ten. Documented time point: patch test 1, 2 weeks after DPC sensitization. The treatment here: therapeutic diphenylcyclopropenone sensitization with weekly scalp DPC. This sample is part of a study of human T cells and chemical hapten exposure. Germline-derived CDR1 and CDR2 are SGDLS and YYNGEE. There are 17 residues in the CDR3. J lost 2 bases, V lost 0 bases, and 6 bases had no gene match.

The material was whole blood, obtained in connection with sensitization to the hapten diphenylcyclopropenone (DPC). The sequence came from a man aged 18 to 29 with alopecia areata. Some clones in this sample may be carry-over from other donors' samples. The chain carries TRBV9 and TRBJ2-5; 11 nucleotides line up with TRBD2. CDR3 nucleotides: TGTGCCAGCAGCGTAGGATCCCTAGCGGGGGGACAAGAGACCCAGTACTTC. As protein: CASSVGSLAGGQETQYF.